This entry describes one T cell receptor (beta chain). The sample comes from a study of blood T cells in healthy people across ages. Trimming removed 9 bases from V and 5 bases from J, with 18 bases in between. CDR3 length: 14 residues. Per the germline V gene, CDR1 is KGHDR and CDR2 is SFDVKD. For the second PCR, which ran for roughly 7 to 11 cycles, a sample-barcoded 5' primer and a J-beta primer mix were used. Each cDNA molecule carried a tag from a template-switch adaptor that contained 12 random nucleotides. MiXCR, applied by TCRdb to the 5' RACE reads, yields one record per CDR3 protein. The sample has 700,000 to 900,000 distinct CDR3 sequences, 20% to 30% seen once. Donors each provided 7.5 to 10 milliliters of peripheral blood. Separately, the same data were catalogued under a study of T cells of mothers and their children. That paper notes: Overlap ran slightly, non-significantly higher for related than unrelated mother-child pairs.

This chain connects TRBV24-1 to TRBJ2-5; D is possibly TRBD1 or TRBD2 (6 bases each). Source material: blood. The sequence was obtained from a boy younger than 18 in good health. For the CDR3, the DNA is TGTGCCACCGCATCGGCGGGACACCTCGAGACCCAGTACTTC. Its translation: CATASAGHLETQYF.